Detailed here is one T cell receptor (beta chain). As to time point: after dendritic cell vaccination, including at tumor progression/relapse. PBMC were collected before vaccination, two weeks after the third vaccination, and at progression. The source of the sample is a study of glioma-infiltrating T cells after dendritic cell vaccination. With 6 bases removed from V and 4 bases from J, the gap between germline ends came to 7 bases. CDR3 length: 11 residues. CDR1 is MNHEY, CDR2 SMNVEV, per germline (reference sequence). Sequencing used immunoSEQ multiplex PCR; TCRdb keeps in-frame clones, though not all of them. The data show roughly 100,000 clones, roughly 90% seen once.

V gene TRBV27 combines with J gene TRBJ2-7, with D possibly being TRBD2 (6 bases). The TCR comes from a human donor with glioblastoma. Source: blood, taken after dendritic cell vaccination. This chain's CDR3 is CASRAGYEQYF. Written as DNA, the CDR3 is TGTGCCAGCAGGGCGGGGTACGAGCAGTACTTC.